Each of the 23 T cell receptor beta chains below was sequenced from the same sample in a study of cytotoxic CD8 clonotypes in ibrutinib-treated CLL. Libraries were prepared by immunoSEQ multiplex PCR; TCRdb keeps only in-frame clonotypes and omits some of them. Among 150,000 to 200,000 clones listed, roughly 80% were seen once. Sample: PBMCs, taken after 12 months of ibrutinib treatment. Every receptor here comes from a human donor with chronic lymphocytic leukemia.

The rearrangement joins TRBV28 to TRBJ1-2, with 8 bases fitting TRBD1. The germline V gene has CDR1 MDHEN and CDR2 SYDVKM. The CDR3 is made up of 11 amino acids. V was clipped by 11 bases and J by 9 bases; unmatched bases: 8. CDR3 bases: TGTGCCTTACAGACAGGGGTAAGCTACACCTTC. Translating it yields CALQTGVSYTF.

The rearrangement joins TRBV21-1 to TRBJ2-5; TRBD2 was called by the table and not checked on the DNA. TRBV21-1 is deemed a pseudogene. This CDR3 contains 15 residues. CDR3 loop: CAGTDSGRLPETQYF. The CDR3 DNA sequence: TGTGCCGGCACCGATAGCGGGAGGCTTCCGGAGACCCAGTACTTC.

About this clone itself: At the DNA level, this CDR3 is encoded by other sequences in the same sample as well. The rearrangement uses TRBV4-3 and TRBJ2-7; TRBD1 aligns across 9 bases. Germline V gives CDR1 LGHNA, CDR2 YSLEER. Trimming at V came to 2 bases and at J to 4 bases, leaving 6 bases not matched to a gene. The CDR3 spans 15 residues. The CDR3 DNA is TGCGCCAGCAGCCAACTCCCGGGACAGGGTTACGAGCAGTACTTC. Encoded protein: CASSQLPGQGYEQYF.

As DNA, the CDR3 is TGTGCCAGCAGCCAAGCGGGGACAGAGGGTGAAAAACTGTTTTTT. It codes for CASSQAGTEGEKLFF. The chain carries TRBV4-2 and TRBJ1-4; 7 nucleotides match TRBD1. The CDR3 has 15 amino acids. The V gene end was trimmed by 1 base and the J gene end by 7 bases; junction bases not matched to a gene: 6. Germline-derived CDR1 and CDR2 are LGHNA and YNFKEQ.

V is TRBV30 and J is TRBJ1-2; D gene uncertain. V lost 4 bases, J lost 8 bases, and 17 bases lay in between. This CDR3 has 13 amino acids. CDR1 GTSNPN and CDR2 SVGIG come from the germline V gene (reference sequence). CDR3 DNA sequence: TGTGCCTGGACCGTACAAGGAGTGTACGGCTACACCTTC. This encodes CAWTVQGVYGYTF.

The CDR3 coding sequence is TGTGCCAGCAGCTTGATGGGCAGGGGAATAAATCAGCCCCAGCATTTT. It translates to CASSLMGRGINQPQHF. The V and J genes are TRBV7-9 and TRBJ1-5, with D maybe TRBD1 (6 bases). The ends were cut back, 3 bases at V and 4 bases at J, with 16 bases in the middle. The CDR3 spans 16 residues. Looked up from germline, CDR1 is SEHNR and CDR2 is FQNEAQ (reference sequence). Together with reference TRBV7-9 and TRBJ1-5, the CDR3 gives the full variable domain: DTGVSQNPRHKITKRGQNVTFRCDPISEHNRLYWYRQTLGQGPEFLTYFQNEAQLEKSRLLSDRFSAERPKGSFSTLEIQRTEQGDSAMYLCASSLMGRGINQPQHFGDGTRLSIL.

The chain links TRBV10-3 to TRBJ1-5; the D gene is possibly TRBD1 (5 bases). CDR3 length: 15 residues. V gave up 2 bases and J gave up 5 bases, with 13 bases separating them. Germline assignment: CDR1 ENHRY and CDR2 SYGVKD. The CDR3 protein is CAISELRGGDQPQHF. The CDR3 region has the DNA TGTGCCATCAGTGAGCTCCGAGGAGGGGATCAGCCCCAGCATTTT.

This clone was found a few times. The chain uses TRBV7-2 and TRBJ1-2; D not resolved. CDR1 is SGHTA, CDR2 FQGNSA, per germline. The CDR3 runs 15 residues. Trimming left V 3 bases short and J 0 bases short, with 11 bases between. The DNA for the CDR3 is TGTGCCAGCAGCTTTCAGGACCGAGCTAACTATGGCTACACCTTC. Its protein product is CASSFQDRANYGYTF.

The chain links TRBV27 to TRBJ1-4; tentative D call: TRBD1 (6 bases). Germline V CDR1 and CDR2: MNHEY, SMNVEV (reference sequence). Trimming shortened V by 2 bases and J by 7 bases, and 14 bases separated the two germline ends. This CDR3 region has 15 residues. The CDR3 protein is CASSLPAGASEKLFF. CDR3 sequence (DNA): TGTGCCAGCAGTTTACCGGCGGGGGCGAGTGAAAAACTGTTTTTT.

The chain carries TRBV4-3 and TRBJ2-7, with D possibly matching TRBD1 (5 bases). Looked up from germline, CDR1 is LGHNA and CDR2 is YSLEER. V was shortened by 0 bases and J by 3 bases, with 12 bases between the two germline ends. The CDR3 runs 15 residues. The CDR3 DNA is TGCGCCAGCAGCCAAGATTGGCAGGGCCGCTACGAGCAGTACTTC. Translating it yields CASSQDWQGRYEQYF.

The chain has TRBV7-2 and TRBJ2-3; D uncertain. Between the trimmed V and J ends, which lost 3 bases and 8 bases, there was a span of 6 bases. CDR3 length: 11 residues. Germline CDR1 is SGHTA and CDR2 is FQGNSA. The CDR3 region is CASSLSGTQYF. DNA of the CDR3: TGTGCCAGCAGCTTGTCTGGTACGCAGTATTTT. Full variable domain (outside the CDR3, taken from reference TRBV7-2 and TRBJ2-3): GAGVSQSPSNKVTEKGKDVELRCDPISGHTALYWYRQSLGQGLEFLIYFQGNSAPDKSGLPSDRFSAERTGGSVSTLTIQRTQQEDSAVYLCASSLSGTQYFGPGTRLTVL.

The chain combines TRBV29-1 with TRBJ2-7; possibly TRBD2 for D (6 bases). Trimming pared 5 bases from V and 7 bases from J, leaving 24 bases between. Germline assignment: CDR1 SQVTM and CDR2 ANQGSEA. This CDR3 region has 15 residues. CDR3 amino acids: CSVSRSSAPGEEQYF. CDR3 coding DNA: TGCAGCGTTAGCAGATCTAGCGCCCCCGGGGAGGAGCAGTACTTC.

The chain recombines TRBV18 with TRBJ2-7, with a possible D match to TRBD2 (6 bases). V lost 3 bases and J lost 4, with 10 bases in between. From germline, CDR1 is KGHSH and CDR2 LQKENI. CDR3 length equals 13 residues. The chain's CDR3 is CASSPGLGYEQYF. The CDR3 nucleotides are TGTGCCAGCTCACCGGGACTCGGATACGAGCAGTACTTC.

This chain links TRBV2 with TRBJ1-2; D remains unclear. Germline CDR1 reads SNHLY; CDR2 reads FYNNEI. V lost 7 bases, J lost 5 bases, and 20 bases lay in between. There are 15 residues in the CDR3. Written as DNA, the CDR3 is TGTGCCAGCACCGCTTCAGGTAGTCTGGGTTATGGCTACACCTTC. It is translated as CASTASGSLGYGYTF.

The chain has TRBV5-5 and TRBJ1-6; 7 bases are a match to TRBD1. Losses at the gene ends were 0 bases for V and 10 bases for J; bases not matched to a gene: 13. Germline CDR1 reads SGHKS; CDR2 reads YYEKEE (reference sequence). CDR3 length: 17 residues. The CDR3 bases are TGTGCCAGCAGCTTGGTACTGGGCAGTGGGACAGAATCACCCCTCCACTTT. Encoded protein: CASSLVLGSGTESPLHF.

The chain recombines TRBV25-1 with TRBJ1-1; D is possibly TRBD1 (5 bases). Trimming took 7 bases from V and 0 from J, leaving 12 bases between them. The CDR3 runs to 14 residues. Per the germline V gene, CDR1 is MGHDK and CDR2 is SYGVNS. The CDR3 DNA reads TGTGCCAGCAACCGGGGGGGGATGAACACTGAAGCTTTCTTT. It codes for CASNRGGMNTEAFF.

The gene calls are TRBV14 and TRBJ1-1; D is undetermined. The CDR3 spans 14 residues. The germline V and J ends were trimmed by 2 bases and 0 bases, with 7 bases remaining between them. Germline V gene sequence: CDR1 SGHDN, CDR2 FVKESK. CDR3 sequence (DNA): TGTGCCAGCAGCCAATTAGGACTGAACACTGAAGCTTTCTTT. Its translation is CASSQLGLNTEAFF.

CDR3 region: CAISESPFRDREDGGYTF. CDR3 coding DNA: TGTGCCATCAGTGAGTCACCCTTCAGGGACAGGGAAGATGGTGGCTACACCTTC. The J gene is TRBJ1-2, the V gene TRBV10-3; 9 bases match TRBD1. Looked up from germline, CDR1 is ENHRY and CDR2 is SYGVKD. The J segment lost 7 bases and the V segment lost 0 bases, leaving 15 bases of the junction unmatched. There are 18 residues in the CDR3.

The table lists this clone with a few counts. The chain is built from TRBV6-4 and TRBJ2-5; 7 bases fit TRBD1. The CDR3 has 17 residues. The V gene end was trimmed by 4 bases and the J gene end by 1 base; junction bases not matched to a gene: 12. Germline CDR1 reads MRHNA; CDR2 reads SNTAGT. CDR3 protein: CASSAGGQGDIQETQYF. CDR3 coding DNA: TGTGCCAGCAGTGCCGGCGGGCAGGGGGACATCCAAGAGACCCAGTACTTC.

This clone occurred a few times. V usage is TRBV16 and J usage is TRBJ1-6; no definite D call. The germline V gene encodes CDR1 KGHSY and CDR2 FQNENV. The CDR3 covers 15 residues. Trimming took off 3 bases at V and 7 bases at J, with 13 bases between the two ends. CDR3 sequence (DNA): TGTGCCAGCAGCCATAACCAGGTCTCGAATTCACCCCTCCACTTT. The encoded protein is CASSHNQVSNSPLHF. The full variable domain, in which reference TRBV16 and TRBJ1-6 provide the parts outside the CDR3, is GEEVAQTPKHLVRGEGQKAKLYCAPIKGHSYVFWYQQVLKNEFKFLISFQNENVFDETGMPKERFSAKCLPNSPCSLEIQATKLEDSAVYFCASSHNQVSNSPLHFGNGTRLTVT.

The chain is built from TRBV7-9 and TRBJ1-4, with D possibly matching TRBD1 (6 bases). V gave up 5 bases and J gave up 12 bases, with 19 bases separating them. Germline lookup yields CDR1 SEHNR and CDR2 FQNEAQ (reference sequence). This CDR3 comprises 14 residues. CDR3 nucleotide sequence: TGTGCCAGCAGCCTAGATCTAGGGGGATTGGAACTGTTTTTT. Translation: CASSLDLGGLELFF.

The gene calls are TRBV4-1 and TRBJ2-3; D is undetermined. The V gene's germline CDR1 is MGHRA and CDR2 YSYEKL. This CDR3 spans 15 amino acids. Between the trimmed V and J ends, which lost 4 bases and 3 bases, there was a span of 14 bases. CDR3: CASSRTSERTDTQYF. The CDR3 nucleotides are TGCGCCAGCAGCCGCACCTCCGAGAGGACAGATACGCAGTATTTT.

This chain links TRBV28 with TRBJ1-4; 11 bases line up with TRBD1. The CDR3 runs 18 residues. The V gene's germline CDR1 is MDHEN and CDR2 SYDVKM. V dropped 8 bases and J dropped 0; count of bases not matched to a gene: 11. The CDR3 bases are TGTGCCAGCGAAATTGCCGGGACAGGGGGTACAACTAATGAAAAACTGTTTTTT. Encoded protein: CASEIAGTGGTTNEKLFF.